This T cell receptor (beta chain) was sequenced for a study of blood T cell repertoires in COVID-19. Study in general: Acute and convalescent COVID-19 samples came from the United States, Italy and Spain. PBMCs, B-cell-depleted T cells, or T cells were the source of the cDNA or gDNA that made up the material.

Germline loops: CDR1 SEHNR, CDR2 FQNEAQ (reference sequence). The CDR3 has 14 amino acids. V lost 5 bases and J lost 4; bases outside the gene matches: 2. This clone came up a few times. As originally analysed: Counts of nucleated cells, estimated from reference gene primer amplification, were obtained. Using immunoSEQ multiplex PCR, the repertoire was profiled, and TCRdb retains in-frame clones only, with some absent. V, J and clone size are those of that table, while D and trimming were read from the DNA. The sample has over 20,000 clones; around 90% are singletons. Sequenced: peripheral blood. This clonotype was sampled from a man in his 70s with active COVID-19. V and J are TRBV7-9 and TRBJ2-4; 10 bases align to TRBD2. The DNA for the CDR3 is TGTGCCAGCAGCACGACTAGCGGGAAAAACATTCAGTACTTC. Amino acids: CASSTTSGKNIQYF.